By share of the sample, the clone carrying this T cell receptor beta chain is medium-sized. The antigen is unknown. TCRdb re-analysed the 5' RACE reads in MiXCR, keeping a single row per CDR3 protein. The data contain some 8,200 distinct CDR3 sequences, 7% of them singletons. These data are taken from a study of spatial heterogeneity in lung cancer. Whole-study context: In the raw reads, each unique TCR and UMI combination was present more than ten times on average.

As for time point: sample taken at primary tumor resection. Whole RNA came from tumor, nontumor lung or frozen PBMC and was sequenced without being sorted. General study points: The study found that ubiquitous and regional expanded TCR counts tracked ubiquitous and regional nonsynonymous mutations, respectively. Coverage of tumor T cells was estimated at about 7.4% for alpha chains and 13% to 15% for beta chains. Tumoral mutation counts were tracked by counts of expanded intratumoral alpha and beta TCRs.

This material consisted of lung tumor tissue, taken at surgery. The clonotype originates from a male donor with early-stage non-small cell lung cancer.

The CDR3 sequence: CSAPAAGRSNQPQHF. As DNA, the CDR3 is TGCAGTGCGCCCGCCGCGGGACGCAGCAATCAGCCCCAGCATTTT. The chain recombines TRBV20-1 with TRBJ1-5; D may be TRBD1 (5 bases). CDR1 DFQATT and CDR2 SNEGSKA come from the germline V gene (reference sequence). The CDR3 has 15 amino acids. The V end lost 6 bases, the J end lost 1 base, and 16 bases lay between the germline ends.